This T cell receptor beta chain was sequenced for a study of cytomegalovirus exposure and HLA in healthy donors. Regarding the study as a whole: In a later analysis, the majority of CMV-associated beta chains seemingly showed HLA restriction.

Use of 60 Vbeta and 13 Jbeta primers characterized the PCR. The data were produced by immunoSEQ multiplex PCR, yet TCRdb's version contains in-frame clones alone and is incomplete. The table includes fewer than 85,000 clones, 65% to 75% detected once. Germline V CDR1 and CDR2: SGHRS, YFSETQ. The CDR3 runs to 15 residues. V was clipped by 0 bases and J by 0 bases, with 8 bases between them. On this clone: Its target is not known.

The genes are TRBV5-1 and TRBJ2-3; unclear D gene. The sequence was obtained from a man aged 40-49 years in good health and CMV-seropositive. Sequenced material: PBMCs. CDR3 in DNA: TGCGCCAGCAGCTTGGAGAGTGGTAGCACAGATACGCAGTATTTT. Its translation is CASSLESGSTDTQYF.